The T cell receptor (beta chain) described here comes from a study of blood T cell repertoires in COVID-19. Study as a whole: Acute-phase and convalescent COVID-19 samples originated in the United States, Italy and Spain.

The protocol was immunoSEQ multiplex PCR, while the TCRdb copy is restricted to in-frame clones and leaves out a portion. The sample lists around 270,000 clones, around 90% seen once, with about 3.1% in the top ten. The study recruited people aged about 18 to 95 years across approximately 24 US areas. Clinical history as reported by participants underpinned cohort assignment. Participants classified as exposed had met a COVID-19 case within 2 weeks before study entry. In germline, CDR1 is SGHRS, CDR2 YFSETQ. Trimming pared 10 bases from V and 0 bases from J, leaving 8 bases between. This CDR3 comprises 12 residues.

The receptor comes from a woman aged 40 to 50 who had been exposed to COVID-19. V is TRBV5-1 and J is TRBJ2-1; D remains ambiguous. Sequencing used PBMCs or T cells enriched from blood (not recorded which). This CDR3 reads CASQDSYNEQFF. CDR3 nucleotides: TGCGCCTCCCAGGACTCCTACAATGAGCAGTTCTTC.